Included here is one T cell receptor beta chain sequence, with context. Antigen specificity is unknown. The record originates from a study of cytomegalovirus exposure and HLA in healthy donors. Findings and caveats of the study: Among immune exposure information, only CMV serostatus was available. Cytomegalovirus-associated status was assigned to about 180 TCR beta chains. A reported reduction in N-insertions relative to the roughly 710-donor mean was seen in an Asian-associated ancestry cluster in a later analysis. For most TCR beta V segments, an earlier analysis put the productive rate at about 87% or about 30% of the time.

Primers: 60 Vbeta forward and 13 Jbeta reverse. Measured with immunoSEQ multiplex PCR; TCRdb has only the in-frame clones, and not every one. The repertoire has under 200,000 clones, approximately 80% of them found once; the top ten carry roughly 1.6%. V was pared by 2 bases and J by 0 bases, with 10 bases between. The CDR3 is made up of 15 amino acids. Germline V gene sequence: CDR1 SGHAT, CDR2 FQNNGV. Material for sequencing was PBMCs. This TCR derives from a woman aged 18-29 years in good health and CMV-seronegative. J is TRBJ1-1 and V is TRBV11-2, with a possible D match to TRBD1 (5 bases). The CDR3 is CASSLSAGLNTEAFF. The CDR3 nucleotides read TGTGCCAGCAGCTTATCTGCAGGGCTGAACACTGAAGCTTTCTTT.